This T cell receptor beta chain was identified during a study of OX40 agonist ivuxolimab in advanced cancers. Describing the broader study: Ivuxolimab was a fully human IgG2 agonistic monoclonal antibody targeting the costimulatory receptor OX40 (CD134). Among the 50 to 55 dose-escalation patients, approximately 20 had hepatocellular carcinoma, approximately 15 melanoma, 9 renal cell carcinoma and 9 head and neck cancer. In the dose-escalation cohort, approximately 82% of patients were male, and the mean age was roughly 56 years with a range of about 20 to 79. Intravenous ivuxolimab was administered to patients every 2 weeks at six dose levels: 0.01, 0.1, 0.3, 1.5, 3 and 10 mg/kg. Peripheral TCRbeta sequencing aimed to test whether ivuxolimab altered TCR sequence diversity and caused clonal T-cell expansion. Prior anti-PD-1, anti-PD-L1 or anti-CTLA-4 therapy was permitted, and checkpoint inhibitors had been received by 30% to 40% of dose-escalation patients. The paper reports the monotherapy dose-escalation portion (N of about 50 patients) of the phase I ivuxolimab trial. Partial responses occurred in three dose-escalation patients, of whom one had hepatocellular carcinoma and two had cutaneous melanoma. Overall study outcomes, separate from this receptor: After ivuxolimab, more expanded clones were found on average in CD8+ T cells than in CD4+ T cells. In the 0.1-3.0 mg/kg groups, partial responders were among the patients with the lowest normalized peripheral clonal expansion, particularly in CD8+ T cells. Low levels of normalized T-cell clonal expansion were also seen in some patients who did not respond. At doses of 0.1 to 3.0 mg/kg, clonal expansion of both CD4+ and CD8+ T cells in blood was seen between baseline and week 6. The antigen specificity of the clonally expanded peripheral T cells was not determined.

Genomic DNA was extracted from sorted cells for sequencing of the TCRbeta CDR3 region. The immunoSEQ Assay was used for sequencing of TCRbeta CDR3 regions. TCRdb carries this immuneACCESS record with in-frame sequences only. Its versions omit some clonotypes, under half of them owing to an unresolved V gene in the studies checked, with the rest unexplained. This sample gives more than 75,000 clones in total; approximately 90% of them show up just once. The ten largest clones add up to less than 0.75% of the sample. Concerning this clone itself: The specificity of this receptor is unknown. It has no much larger one-base neighbor in the sample; base qualities were not kept.

The trial excluded patients who had a history of autoimmune disease or who were on systemic immunosuppression. In every dose cohort, peripheral blood was drawn for TCR sequencing at baseline, cycle 4 day 1, and cycle 7 day 1. Samples came from an open-label, multicenter, first-in-human phase I dose-escalation trial of ivuxolimab. Adults with locally advanced or metastatic melanoma, renal cell carcinoma, hepatocellular carcinoma or head and neck squamous cell carcinoma were enrolled in the trial. CD4+ and CD8+ T cells were sorted separately from peripheral blood before TCR sequencing. The germline V gene (reference sequence) provides CDR1 SEHNR and CDR2 FQNEAQ. Counted from cysteine to phenylalanine, this CDR3 has 14 amino acids. This entry keeps only the CDR3 DNA: 42 bases, framed from base 1. Ends trimmed: V by 6 bases, J by 6 bases; bases unmatched to a gene: 11.

The sequence came from an adult with an advanced solid tumor such as melanoma, head and neck, liver or kidney cancer. The material sequenced was CD4+ or CD8+ T cells sorted from blood, taken in a trial of the OX40 agonist ivuxolimab. The rearranged segments are TRBV7-9 and TRBJ2-7; TRBD1 lines up with 7 middle nucleotides. The DNA sequence reads TGTGCCAGCAGTCCCGGGGCAGGGGGACCCGAGCAGTACTTC. The resulting protein is CASSPGAGGPEQYF.